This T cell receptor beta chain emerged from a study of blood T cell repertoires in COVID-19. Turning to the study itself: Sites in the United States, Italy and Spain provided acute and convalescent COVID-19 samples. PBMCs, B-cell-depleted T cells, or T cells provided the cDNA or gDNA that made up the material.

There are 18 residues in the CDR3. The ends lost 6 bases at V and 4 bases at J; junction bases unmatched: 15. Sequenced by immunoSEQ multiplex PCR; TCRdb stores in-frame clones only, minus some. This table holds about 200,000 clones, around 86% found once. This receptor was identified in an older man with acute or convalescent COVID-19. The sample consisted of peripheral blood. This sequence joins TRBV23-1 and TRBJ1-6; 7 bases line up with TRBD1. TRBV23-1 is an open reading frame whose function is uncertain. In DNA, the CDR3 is TGCGCCAGCAGCCCTAACCAAGACAGGGAGATTTATAATTCACCCCTCCACTTT. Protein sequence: CASSPNQDREIYNSPLHF.